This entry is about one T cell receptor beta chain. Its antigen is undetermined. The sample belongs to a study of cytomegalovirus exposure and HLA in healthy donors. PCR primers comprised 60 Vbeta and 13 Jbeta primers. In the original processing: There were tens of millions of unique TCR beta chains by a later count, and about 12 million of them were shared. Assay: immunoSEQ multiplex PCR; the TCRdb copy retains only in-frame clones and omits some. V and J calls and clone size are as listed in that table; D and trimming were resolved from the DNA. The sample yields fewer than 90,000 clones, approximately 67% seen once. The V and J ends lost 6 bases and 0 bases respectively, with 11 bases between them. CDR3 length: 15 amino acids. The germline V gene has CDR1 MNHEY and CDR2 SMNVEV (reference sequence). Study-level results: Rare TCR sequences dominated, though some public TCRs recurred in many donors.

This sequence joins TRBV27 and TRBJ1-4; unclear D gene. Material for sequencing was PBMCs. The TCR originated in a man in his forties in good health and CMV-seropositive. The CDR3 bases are TGTGCCAGCAGCAGTTCCCAAGCAACTAATGAAAAACTGTTTTTT. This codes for CASSSSQATNEKLFF.